A selection of T cell receptor beta chains follows, all from one sample in a study of beta chain features in type 1 diabetes. This table comes from immunoSEQ multiplex PCR, and its TCRdb copy is limited to in-frame clones, with some not included. The top ten hold 0.35% to 0.4% of the sample, which has some 22,000 clones, about three fifths seen once. The sequencing input was stem cell memory CD4+ T cells from blood. The origin of the receptors is a man between 18 and 29 years old with type 1 diabetes. CDR3s include the opening cysteine and the closing phenylalanine or tryptophan. The D gene is left open where the match is weak. Clone sizes are given selectively: once, few, many, or a class where the clone is expanded.

TRBV7-9	TRBD2	TRBJ2-4	NA	CASRRGTSGGAAKNIQYF	TGTGCCAGCAGACGCGGGACTAGCGGGGGCGCCGCCAAAAACATTCAGTACTTC
TRBV2	NA	TRBJ1-2	NA	CASSGSSGAVYGYTF	TGTGCCAGCAGTGGGAGTTCCGGAGCGGTCTATGGCTACACCTTC
TRBV28	TRBD1	TRBJ1-2	NA	CASSLGQAQTLGYTF	TGTGCCAGCAGTCTAGGACAGGCCCAGACCCTTGGCTACACCTTC
TRBV5-4	NA	TRBJ1-4	NA	CASSLDGEKLFF	TGTGCCAGCAGCTTGGACGGTGAAAAACTGTTTTTT
TRBV28	NA	TRBJ2-3	NA	CASSLPVTDTQYF	TGTGCCAGCAGTTTACCAGTCACAGATACGCAGTATTTT
TRBV29-1	TRBD1	TRBJ2-7	NA	CSVVRSRTGTYEQYF	TGCAGCGTTGTACGGTCTAGGACAGGGACCTACGAGCAGTACTTC
TRBV29-1	NA	TRBJ2-7	NA	CSVGFVLAGEGEQYF	TGCAGCGTTGGTTTCGTCTTGGCAGGGGAAGGGGAGCAGTACTTC
TRBV18	TRBD1	TRBJ1-3	NA	CASSPRTGQGAGNTIYF	TGTGCCAGCTCACCAAGAACAGGACAGGGGGCTGGAAACACCATATATTTT
TRBV29-1	TRBD1	TRBJ1-2	NA	CSVENRDRGSYTF	TGCAGCGTTGAAAACCGGGACAGGGGGAGCTACACCTTC
TRBV6-6	NA	TRBJ1-2	NA	CASSYNPTNYGYTF	TGTGCCAGCAGTTACAACCCTACTAACTATGGCTACACCTTC
TRBV27	TRBD1	TRBJ1-5	NA	CASSPTGILYQPQHF	TGTGCCAGCAGTCCGACAGGGATTTTATATCAGCCCCAGCATTTT
TRBV25-1	NA	TRBJ2-5	NA	CASSEREGETQYF	TGTGCCAGCAGTGAGAGGGAAGGGGAGACCCAGTACTTC
TRBV19	TRBD2	TRBJ2-7	few	CASSPSWKRGSYEQYF	TGTGCCAGTAGTCCCTCGTGGAAGCGGGGATCCTACGAGCAGTACTTC
TRBV9	NA	TRBJ2-5	NA	CASSPRGGGRRETQYF	TGTGCCAGCAGCCCCCGTGGGGGGGGGCGGAGGGAGACCCAGTACTTC
TRBV28	NA	TRBJ2-3	once	CASAPFGTQYF	TGTGCCAGCGCACCCTTCGGGACGCAGTATTTT
TRBV18	TRBD1	TRBJ1-3	NA	CASTTGASGNTIYF	TGTGCCAGCACAACAGGGGCCTCTGGAAACACCATATATTTT
TRBV5-5	NA	TRBJ1-1	NA	CASSFRGTEAFF	TGTGCCAGCAGCTTCAGGGGCACTGAAGCTTTCTTT
TRBV5-1	NA	TRBJ2-7	few	CASSLAGSGLAQYF	TGCGCCAGCAGCTTGGCCGGTTCGGGTCTCGCGCAGTACTTC
TRBV19	TRBD1	TRBJ1-5	NA	CASSFWTGGQPQHF	TGTGCCAGTAGTTTCTGGACAGGGGGTCAGCCCCAGCATTTT
TRBV18	TRBD1	TRBJ1-2	NA	CASSPAGTGSNYGYTF	TGTGCCAGCTCGCCGGCCGGGACAGGATCTAACTATGGCTACACCTTC
TRBV30	NA	TRBJ2-3	NA	CAWSRGTRTGADTQYF	TGTGCCTGGAGTCGAGGAACTCGAACTGGGGCGGATACGCAGTATTTT
TRBV9	TRBD2	TRBJ2-3	NA	CASSGVAGGGADTQYF	TGTGCCAGCAGCGGAGTCGCGGGGGGGGGCGCAGATACGCAGTATTTT
TRBV7-2	NA	TRBJ2-5	NA	CASRGGRETQYF	TGTGCCAGCAGAGGGGGACGGGAGACCCAGTACTTC
TRBV7-6	TRBD2	TRBJ2-3	once	CASSKIAGDPFTDTQYF	TGTGCCAGCAGCAAAATAGCGGGAGATCCGTTTACAGATACGCAGTATTTT
TRBV18	TRBD1	TRBJ1-5	NA	CASSPPGDRDRTQRQPQHF	TGTGCCAGCTCGCCCCCGGGGGACAGGGATAGAACACAACGTCAGCCCCAGCATTTT
TRBV4-1	TRBD1	TRBJ2-7	NA	CASSRQGRLSYEQYF	TGCGCCAGCAGCCGACAGGGGCGACTATCCTACGAGCAGTACTTC
TRBV28	NA	TRBJ2-6	NA	CASNRSGANVLTF	TGTGCCAGCAATCGCTCTGGGGCCAACGTCCTGACTTTC
TRBV5-1	TRBD1	TRBJ2-1	NA	CASSRQGNEQFF	TGCGCCAGCAGTCGACAGGGGAATGAGCAGTTCTTC
TRBV5-1	TRBD2	TRBJ2-1	NA	CASRTSGGHNEQFF	TGCGCCTCAAGGACTAGCGGGGGCCACAATGAGCAGTTCTTC
TRBV6-5	TRBD1	TRBJ1-1	NA	CASSKYRGAHTEAFF	TGTGCCAGCAGTAAGTACAGGGGGGCGCACACTGAAGCTTTCTTT
TRBV18	NA	TRBJ2-2	few	CASSPGGTGELFF	TGTGCCAGCTCACCAGGCGGTACCGGGGAGCTGTTTTTT
TRBV18	TRBD1	TRBJ2-6	NA	CASSPQGASGANVLTF	TGTGCCAGCTCACCGCAGGGGGCGTCAGGGGCCAACGTCCTGACTTTC
TRBV5-1	TRBD2	TRBJ2-3	NA	CASSLLDGSGATDTQYF	TGCGCCAGCAGCTTACTCGATGGGAGCGGGGCTACAGATACGCAGTATTTT
TRBV10-3	NA	TRBJ1-2	few	CAISESVGTREGYTF	TGTGCCATCAGTGAGTCAGTGGGCACCCGGGAAGGCTACACCTTC
TRBV7-2	TRBD2	TRBJ2-7	NA	CASSLTAGGSIEQYF	TGTGCCAGCAGCTTAACAGCGGGGGGTTCGATCGAGCAGTACTTC
TRBV4-3	NA	TRBJ2-7	NA	CASSRGDRSSYEQYF	TGCGCCAGCAGCCGGGGAGACAGGAGCTCCTACGAGCAGTACTTC
TRBV27	NA	TRBJ1-1	NA	CASSPHSLNTEAFF	TGTGCCAGCAGTCCACATTCTTTGAACACTGAAGCTTTCTTT
TRBV5-1	NA	TRBJ2-3	NA	CASSLGRGGTDTQYF	TGCGCCAGCAGCTTGGGCAGGGGTGGCACAGATACGCAGTATTTT
TRBV5-6	TRBD2	TRBJ2-1	NA	CASSLGGGDSYNEQFF	TGTGCCAGCAGCTTGGGTGGGGGGGACTCCTACAATGAGCAGTTCTTC
TRBV2	TRBD2	TRBJ2-3	NA	CAGGGLAGSTDTQYF	TGTGCCGGGGGCGGACTAGCGGGAAGCACAGATACGCAGTATTTT
TRBV7-8	NA	TRBJ1-1	NA	CASSPVTNTEAFF	TGTGCCAGCAGCCCAGTCACGAACACTGAAGCTTTCTTT
TRBV6-5	NA	TRBJ1-1	once	CASRATGGINTEAFF	TGTGCCAGCAGGGCTACGGGGGGGATAAACACTGAAGCTTTCTTT
TRBV6-6	NA	TRBJ2-3	once	CASSQGHLYTDTQYF	TGTGCCAGCAGTCAGGGACACCTCTACACAGATACGCAGTATTTT
TRBV2	NA	TRBJ2-2	NA	CASSEGLAGRELFF	TGTGCCAGCAGTGAGGGTCTAGCCGGTCGCGAGCTGTTTTTT
TRBV30	TRBD2	TRBJ2-7	NA	CAWNAGTSPFYEQYF	TGTGCCTGGAACGCGGGGACTAGCCCCTTCTACGAGCAGTACTTC
TRBV7-9	NA	TRBJ2-5	NA	CASSPPRLRQETQYF	TGTGCCAGCAGCCCACCTAGACTTAGACAAGAGACCCAGTACTTC
TRBV30	NA	TRBJ2-7	few	CAWSGSAYEQYF	TGTGCCTGGAGTGGGTCTGCCTACGAGCAGTACTTC
TRBV11-2	NA	TRBJ2-2	NA	CASSLFRGAISRELFF	TGTGCCAGCAGCTTATTCCGGGGGGCCATCAGTCGGGAGCTGTTTTTT
TRBV5-4	NA	TRBJ2-1	once	CASSLYQVPKVGEQFF	TGTGCCAGCAGCTTGTACCAGGTTCCTAAGGTGGGTGAGCAGTTCTTC
TRBV2	TRBD1	TRBJ2-7	NA	CASSGTGGEQYF	TGTGCCAGCAGTGGTACAGGGGGTGAGCAGTACTTC
TRBV7-2	TRBD2	TRBJ2-5	few	CASSLGVAGLVETQYF	TGTGCCAGCAGCCTTGGAGTAGCGGGGTTGGTAGAGACCCAGTACTTC
TRBV5-4	TRBD2	TRBJ2-5	NA	CASSLPGLAAQETQYF	TGTGCCAGCAGCTTACCGGGACTAGCGGCACAAGAGACCCAGTACTTC
TRBV28	NA	TRBJ2-7	once	CASSLTGGRYEQYF	TGTGCCAGCAGTTTAACCGGGGGTCGGTACGAGCAGTACTTC
TRBV19	NA	TRBJ1-1	NA	CASSMGVNRYTEAFF	TGTGCCAGTAGTATGGGTGTCAACAGGTACACTGAAGCTTTCTTT
TRBV9	NA	TRBJ1-1	NA	CASSAVRRGINTEAFF	TGTGCCAGCAGCGCGGTACGCAGGGGTATTAACACTGAAGCTTTCTTT
TRBV10-3	NA	TRBJ2-7	few	CAISQGEYEQYF	TGTGCCATCTCTCAGGGTGAATACGAGCAGTACTTC
TRBV7-9	TRBD2	TRBJ2-1	NA	CASSMLIGLAGGFYNEQFF	TGTGCCAGCAGCATGCTGATCGGACTAGCGGGGGGTTTCTACAATGAGCAGTTCTTC
TRBV7-2	TRBD1	TRBJ1-2	few	CASSRYTTGDGYTF	TGTGCCAGCAGCCGATATACGACAGGGGATGGCTACACCTTC